This TCR beta chain is from a study of Ad26.COV2.S vaccination and SARS-CoV-2 variants. Study-wide context: Of the COV1001 trial arms, the Ad26.COV2.S arm included the donor. Study-level points and caveats: A substantial breadth of spike-specific CD8+ and CD4+ T cell responses after vaccination has been reported. The TCR-based breadth and depth measures might underestimate overall T cell responses.

Sequenced by immunoSEQ multiplex PCR; TCRdb stores in-frame clones only, minus some. The table lists a few hundred thousand clones, roughly 84% of them singletons, with around 3.6% in the top ten. Sample treatment: 15 to 20 received Ad26.COV2.S at low or high dose, single or two shots; 5 received placebo; per-sample allocation not given. Sampling was done on day 63 after the first vaccine or placebo injection. Donation came from an adult in Boston who was aged 18-55 years. V shed 4 bases, J shed 1 base, and the junction held 14 bases outside the gene matches. The CDR3 sequence is 19 residues long. The germline CDR1 and CDR2 sequences are LGHNA and YNFKEQ. As for this clone: The antigen is not known.

This clonotype was obtained from a person between 18 and 60 years old who received the Ad26.COV2.S COVID-19 vaccine or a placebo. The specimen comprised peripheral blood, sampled in a trial of Ad26.COV2.S vaccine versus placebo. This chain joins TRBV4-2 and TRBJ1-5; the match to TRBD1 covers 9 bases. CDR3 amino acids: CASSPLGQGRGGSNQPQHF. The CDR3 DNA is TGTGCCAGCAGCCCCCTAGGACAGGGGCGGGGTGGGAGCAATCAGCCCCAGCATTTT.